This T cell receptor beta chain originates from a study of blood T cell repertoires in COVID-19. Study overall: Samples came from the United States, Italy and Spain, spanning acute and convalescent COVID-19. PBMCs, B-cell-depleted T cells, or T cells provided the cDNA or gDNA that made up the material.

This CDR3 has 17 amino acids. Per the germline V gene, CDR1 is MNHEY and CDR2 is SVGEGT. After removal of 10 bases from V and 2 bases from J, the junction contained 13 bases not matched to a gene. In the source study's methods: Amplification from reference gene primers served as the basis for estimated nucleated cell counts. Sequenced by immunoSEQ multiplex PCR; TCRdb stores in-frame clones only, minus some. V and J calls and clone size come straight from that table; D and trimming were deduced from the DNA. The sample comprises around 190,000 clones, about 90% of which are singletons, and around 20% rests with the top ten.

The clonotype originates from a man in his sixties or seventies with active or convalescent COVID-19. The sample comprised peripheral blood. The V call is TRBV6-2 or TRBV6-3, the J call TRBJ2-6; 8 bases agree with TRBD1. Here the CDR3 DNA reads TGTGCCACCAGCCGGGGCAGGGGGCAAGCTGGGGCCAACGTCCTGACTTTC. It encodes CATSRGRGQAGANVLTF.